Reported below is one TCR beta chain. The data are from a study of blood T cell repertoires in COVID-19. Study overall: In each case, the material was cDNA or gDNA derived from T cells, B-cell-depleted T cells, or PBMCs.

Original processing notes: Nucleated cell number was recorded as an estimate derived from reference gene primer amplification. Measured with immunoSEQ multiplex PCR; TCRdb has only the in-frame clones, and not every one. The DNA gave D and trimming, while V, J and clone size come from that table. In the table there are approximately 94,000 clones, around nine tenths of which are singletons. Per germline, CDR1 LNHDA and CDR2 SQIVND (reference sequence). This CDR3 has 16 residues. Trimming shortened V by 4 bases and J by 0 bases, and 13 bases separated the two germline ends. This clonotype was obtained from a woman aged 45-59 years in a cohort sampled during active COVID-19. V usage is TRBV19 and J usage is TRBJ1-5; D gene ambiguous. The sequenced material came from peripheral blood. The CDR3 region has the DNA TGTGCCAGTAGTACCCGACACCGATATAGCAATCAGCCCCAGCATTTT. It yields the protein CASSTRHRYSNQPQHF.